This T cell receptor (beta chain) comes out of a study of beta chain features in type 1 diabetes. Whole-study results and caveats: Naive, central memory and Treg TCRB repertoires seemed to resemble each other more closely in patients than they did in healthy donors. Junctions at VDJ sites from type 1 diabetes patients had fewer insertions and more deletions. Among patients with Type 1 diabetes, TCRB CDR3s were moderately but significantly shorter in every one of the four CD4+ subsets.

As to this clone: What it binds is unknown.

Since all of the isolated RNA was reverse transcribed, expressed TCRB transcripts were what got sequenced. TCRdb's table, derived via immunoSEQ multiplex PCR, lists solely in-frame clones and lacks some. The sample lists about 700,000 clones, around an eighth occurring once. The source is a man aged 18 to 30 with type 1 diabetes. The material sequenced was naive CD4+ T cells from blood.

The CDR3 coding sequence is TGTGCCAGCAGCGCCACCAGGGCTGATACGCAGTATTTT. This sequence encodes CASSATRADTQYF. This chain joins TRBV6-4 and TRBJ2-3; a weak D match, TRBD1 (5 bases). The CDR3 has 13 residues. The V gene's germline CDR1 is MRHNA and CDR2 SNTAGT. The V and J ends lost 6 bases and 6 bases respectively, with 13 bases between them.